One and the same sample provided the 5 T cell receptor beta chains below, sequenced in a study of glioma-infiltrating T cells after dendritic cell vaccination. Sequencing was performed with immunoSEQ multiplex PCR; in TCRdb, only in-frame clones are kept and a portion is missing. The table records approximately 100,000 clones, 75% to 85% of them present only once. Sequencing was performed on blood, taken before dendritic cell vaccination. The receptors were sampled from a human donor with glioblastoma.

The CDR3 DNA reads as TGCAGCGTTGAAGATCAAACGTACGGGACTAGTATTATTGAGCAGTTCTTC. This translates into CSVEDQTYGTSIIEQFF. The rearrangement links TRBV29-1 to TRBJ2-1, with 8 bases identical to TRBD2. This CDR3 spans 17 amino acids. V lost 0 bases to trimming and J lost 9 bases; unmatched junction nucleotides: 16. Germline CDR1 is SQVTM and CDR2 is ANQGSEA.

This clone was observed a single time. The rearrangement joins TRBV5-4 to TRBJ2-5; 7 bases align to TRBD2. V dropped 2 bases and J dropped 5; count of bases not matched to a gene: 6. Germline CDR1 reads SGHNT; CDR2 reads YYREEE (reference sequence). The CDR3 spans 14 residues. The CDR3 loop reads CASSFGGGSETQYF. CDR3 nucleotides: TGTGCCAGCAGCTTTGGGGGGGGGTCTGAGACCCAGTACTTC.

J is TRBJ1-1 and V is TRBV5-1; TRBD1 is a possible D gene (6 bases). Trimming removed 1 base from V and 1 base from J, with 11 bases in between. The germline gives CDR1 SGHRS, CDR2 YFSETQ. The CDR3 extends over 15 amino acids. The CDR3 nucleotides are TGCGCCAGCAGCTTGTTTCCAGGGGAGAACACTGAAGCTTTCTTT. Residues: CASSLFPGENTEAFF.

The chain joins TRBV30 to TRBJ1-3, with 7 positions matching TRBD1. J lost 2 bases, V lost 6 bases, and 4 bases had no gene match. The CDR3 is made up of 13 amino acids. Per germline, CDR1 GTSNPN and CDR2 SVGIG (reference sequence). The CDR3 is CACLTGPGNTIYF. The CDR3 DNA is TGTGCCTGCCTGACAGGGCCTGGAAACACCATATATTTT. Combining the CDR3 with reference TRBV30 and TRBJ1-3 gives the whole variable domain SQTIHQWPATLVQPVGSPLSLECTVEGTSNPNLYWYRQAAGRGLQLLFYSVGIGQISSEVPQNLSASRPQDRQFILSSKKLLLSDSGFYLCACLTGPGNTIYFGEGSWLTVV.

This sequence joins TRBV6-6 and TRBJ1-4; D uncertain. From germline, CDR1 is MNHNY and CDR2 SVGAGI (reference sequence). V was clipped by 10 bases and J by 0 bases, with 9 bases between them. CDR3 length equals 13 residues. The CDR3 bases are TGTGCCACCCACAGAGCAACTAATGAAAAACTGTTTTTT. This codes for CATHRATNEKLFF.